This TCR beta chain was obtained from a study of T cell responses to AZD1222 COVID-19 vaccine. This clone was seen a few times. The germline V gene has CDR1 KGHDR and CDR2 SFDVKD. V lost 9 bases, J lost 1 base, and 11 bases stayed unmatched. CDR3 size: 17 residues. Clones were read by immunoSEQ multiplex PCR, and TCRdb kept only the in-frame ones, dropping some. This table holds 95,000 to 120,000 clones, roughly nine tenths found once. The TCR sequence derives from an adult in good health. V and J are TRBV24-1 and TRBJ1-6; 7 nucleotides align to TRBD1. Sequenced here: peripheral blood, sampled on day 0 of MenACWY control vaccination. The CDR3 reads CATLGQVGRSYNSPLHF. The DNA for the CDR3 is TGTGCCACCCTTGGACAGGTAGGTAGGTCCTATAATTCACCCCTCCACTTT.